The entry that follows covers one TCR beta chain sequence. The target of this receptor is not known. Per-base quality was not reported, and no clone a single base away is much larger than it. TCRdb lists the instrument as Illumina HiSeq 2500. Quantitative 5'-RACE with molecular barcodes was used to prepare TCR beta libraries. In the authors' own workflow: Disease-linked TCR variants were identified with a new computational method built on a probabilistic model of VDJ rearrangement. TCRdb cleaned the public reads at Q25 with fastp, built clones with MiXCR and kept in-frame beta chains. Each CDR3 protein appears once, grouped with its most common genes and DNA. The V and J calls here are based on TCRdb, not the publication. The sample table lists 250,000 to 400,000 distinct CDR3 sequences, 11% of them with a count of one. The ten most abundant clones make up roughly 9.2% of the sample. This entry belongs to a study of CD8 T cells in ankylosing spondylitis (dated by TCRdb to about 2017). At the level of the whole study: The study profiled T cell receptor beta repertoires in healthy donors and ankylosing spondylitis patients to find disease-linked TCR variants. Samples of peripheral blood were taken, and for ankylosing spondylitis patients, synovial fluid was collected as well. The full study cohort was made up of over 20 ankylosing spondylitis patients and approximately 100 healthy donors.

On the study overall, not on this receptor specifically: Some TCR beta motif variants had previously been reported in synovial fluid and blood of reactive arthritis patients, which suggested common disease-initiation mechanisms. A TCR beta motif made up of several highly homologous amino acid variants appeared to be characteristic of blood from ankylosing spondylitis patients. A CD8+ phenotype was shown by the disease-linked clones, which were found at relatively low frequencies in peripheral blood. The disease-linked clones were reported as significantly enriched in matched synovial fluid samples from ankylosing spondylitis patients.

The clonotype was recovered from a female donor with ankylosing spondylitis or in good health (not recorded which). What was sequenced was blood, either unsorted or a sorted T cell fraction (not recorded which).

The DNA reads TGTGCCAGCAGCCCGGGACAGGGGGTGAACATTCAGTACTTC. It is translated as CASSPGQGVNIQYF. In this chain, TRBV27 is recombined with TRBJ2-4, and 11 junction bases match TRBD1. Compared with germline, V lacks 6 bases and J lacks 7 bases; bases without a gene match: 5. The CDR3 has 14 amino acids, counting the end cysteine and phenylalanine. Solely the CDR3 DNA is kept, with 42 bases framed from the first base. As encoded in the germline V gene (reference sequence), CDR1 is MNHEY while CDR2 is SMNVEV.